The clone carrying this T cell receptor (beta chain) was seen only a few times. Its antigen remains unknown. The record originates from a study of shared clonotypes between healthy human individuals. Every subset's genomic DNA went evenly onto several immunoSEQ plates. The data were produced by immunoSEQ multiplex PCR, yet TCRdb's version contains in-frame clones alone and is incomplete. The sample carries around 940,000 clones, over 60% recorded once. Study results and caveats: Sequencing depth was expected to affect clonotype sharing among donors.

This CDR3 spans 13 amino acids. Germline V gene data show CDR1 as SGHDT and CDR2 as YYEEEE. Trimming took off 4 bases at V and 4 bases at J, with 11 bases between the two ends. This receptor was obtained from a man aged 18 to 29 in good health. The chain links TRBV5-6 to TRBJ1-2, with D maybe TRBD1 (5 bases). Sequences were obtained from memory CD4+ T cells sorted from blood. Subset here: CD45RA-negative fraction. The CDR3, as DNA: TGTGCCAGCAGCCTCGGAGGGACCTATGGCTACACCTTC. Its protein product is CASSLGGTYGYTF.